These T cell receptor beta chains were read from a single sample in a study of T cell responses to AZD1222 COVID-19 vaccine. Repertoires were generated with immunoSEQ multiplex PCR, while TCRdb's copy carries only in-frame clones and drops some. The sample holds some 130,000 clones, about nine tenths seen once. The material was peripheral blood, obtained on day 0 of AZD1222 vaccination. Receptor source: an adult in good health. The CDR3 runs from the conserved cysteine through the conserved F or W. The D gene is left open where the match is weak. Clone size is shown for a subset of rows, as once, few, many or a class of expanded clone.

- TRBJ1-1 TRBV4-1 - CASSLRAERDTEAFF TGCGCCAGCAGCCTTCGGGCCGAGAGGGACACTGAAGCTTTCTTT
- TRBJ1-4 TRBV21-1 - CASSSRGPLTTNEKLFF TGTGCCAGCAGCTCCAGGGGTCCGCTTACAACTAATGAAAAACTGTTTTTT
- TRBJ2-2 TRBV11-2 TRBD2 CASSLSGGRGRTGELFF TGTGCCAGCAGCCTTAGCGGGGGGAGGGGGCGAACCGGGGAGCTGTTTTTT
- TRBJ2-2 TRBV6-5 TRBD1 CASIPGGIGGELFF TGTGCCAGCATTCCAGGGGGCATTGGCGGGGAGCTGTTTTTT
- TRBJ1-1 TRBV11-2 TRBD1 CASSWGQVREAFF TGTGCCAGCAGCTGGGGACAGGTTCGGGAAGCTTTCTTT
once TRBJ2-1 TRBV7-9 - CASSPSLGAGINEQFF TGTGCCAGCAGCCCCAGCCTGGGGGCTGGGATCAATGAGCAGTTCTTC
- TRBJ2-7 TRBV16 - CASSPHSGQGGYEQYF TGTGCCAGCAGCCCCCACTCGGGACAAGGGGGGTACGAGCAGTACTTC
- TRBJ1-3 TRBV21-1 - CASSKNGKGKPGNTIYF TGTGCCAGCAGCAAAAACGGAAAGGGAAAGCCTGGAAACACCATATATTTT
- TRBJ2-1 TRBV18 TRBD2 CASSLTTSGGASHYNEQFF TGTGCCAGCTCCCTCACCACTAGCGGGGGCGCATCTCACTATAATGAGCAGTTCTTC
- TRBJ1-1 TRBV4-2 - CASSQEPWGDAFF TGTGCCAGCAGCCAAGAACCCTGGGGAGATGCTTTCTTT
- TRBJ1-2 TRBV2 - CASRGLDSYGYTF TGTGCCAGCAGGGGCCTTGATAGCTATGGCTACACCTTC
once TRBJ1-1 TRBV18 - CASSIQSNTEAFF TGTGCCAGCTCCATCCAGTCGAACACTGAAGCTTTCTTT
- TRBJ2-3 TRBV19 - CASSPSKAVDTQYF TGTGCCAGTAGCCCATCCAAGGCCGTAGATACGCAGTATTTT
- TRBJ2-1 TRBV27 TRBD2 CASSVLAGGYNEQFF TGTGCCAGCAGTGTGCTAGCGGGGGGGTACAATGAGCAGTTCTTC
- TRBJ1-5 TRBV27 - CASSLNGLSYQPQHF TGTGCCAGCAGTTTAAACGGGTTGTCTTATCAGCCCCAGCATTTT
- TRBJ1-4 TRBV2 TRBD1 CASRPLTGANEKLFF TGTGCCAGCAGACCGTTGACAGGGGCTAATGAAAAACTGTTTTTT
- TRBJ2-6 TRBV30 - CAWSVLGAYGANVLTF TGTGCCTGGAGTGTGCTGGGGGCATATGGGGCCAACGTCCTGACTTTC
- TRBJ1-4 TRBV4-1 - CASSQDLEGKLFF TGCGCCAGCAGCCAAGATCTAGAGGGAAAACTGTTTTTT
- TRBJ1-5 TRBV25-1 - CASSPPGTNQPQHF TGTGCCAGCAGTCCCCCTGGCACTAATCAGCCCCAGCATTTT
- TRBJ2-7 TRBV27 - CASSPGSWPSYEQYF TGTGCCAGCAGTCCAGGGTCTTGGCCTTCCTACGAGCAGTACTTC
- TRBJ1-2 TRBV29-1 TRBD1 CSVDSRTGGSGYTF TGCAGCGTTGACTCCCGGACAGGGGGCAGTGGCTACACCTTC
few TRBJ1-1 TRBV3-1/TRBV3-2 - CASSQLDTNTEAFF TGTGCCAGCAGCCAGCTGGACACGAACACTGAAGCTTTCTTT
- TRBJ2-1 TRBV4-3 TRBD2 CASSQDPSGGDNEQFF TGCGCCAGCAGCCAAGATCCGAGCGGGGGGGACAATGAGCAGTTCTTC
- TRBJ2-5 TRBV5-8 - CASSLGRTRFLETQYF TGTGCCAGCAGCTTGGGCAGGACTCGGTTTCTGGAGACCCAGTACTTC
- TRBJ1-5 TRBV6-1 - CASRPGMSNQPQHF TGTGCCAGCAGACCTGGGATGAGCAATCAGCCCCAGCATTTT
- TRBJ2-1 TRBV7-2 TRBD2 CASTPPQRGSNEQFF TGTGCCAGCACTCCGCCCCAGCGGGGATCCAATGAGCAGTTCTTC
- TRBJ1-5 TRBV19 - CASTPKVRLGQPQHF TGTGCCAGTACCCCTAAGGTGAGGCTTGGGCAGCCCCAGCATTTT